This entry lists 18 T cell receptor beta chains sequenced from one sample in a study of blood T cell repertoires in COVID-19. Assay: immunoSEQ multiplex PCR; the TCRdb copy retains only in-frame clones and omits some. The sample lists roughly 220,000 clones, roughly four fifths occurring once. Specimen: PBMCs or T cells enriched from blood (not recorded which). The source of these receptors is a man aged 40-49 years who had recovered from COVID-19.

The chain carries TRBV6-5 and TRBJ2-3, with a tentative D call TRBD1 (6 bases). Trimming stripped 0 bases from V and 2 bases from J, with 12 bases between. The CDR3 is 16 residues long. Germline V gene lookup returns CDR1 MNHEY and CDR2 SVGAGI. CDR3 DNA sequence: TGTGCCAGCAGTTACTCGGGGGCCGGGGACACAGATACGCAGTATTTT. Translating gives CASSYSGAGDTDTQYF.

Concerning this clone: At one of its ends the junction is not consistent with the germline gene, which may arise from a read error. This chain links TRBV19 with TRBJ1-2, with D hard to call. The CDR3 sequence is 12 residues long. CDR1 and CDR2 (germline): LNHDA, SQIVND (reference sequence). DNA for the CDR3: TGTGCCAGTAATATAAATACTGGTGGCTACACCTTC. Its translation is CASNINTGGYTF.

V usage is TRBV5-4 and J usage is TRBJ2-4; 7 bases are shared with TRBD2. Germline V gene data show CDR1 as SGHNT and CDR2 as YYREEE (reference sequence). Unmatched junction bases numbered 14, after V lost 5 bases and J lost 6 bases. The CDR3 loop spans 16 amino acids. This CDR3 reads CASSPGTTMGTNIQYF. CDR3 DNA sequence: TGTGCCAGCAGTCCCGGGACTACAATGGGGACAAACATTCAGTACTTC.

The chain recombines TRBV5-5 with TRBJ1-4; D is unclear. V was pared by 0 bases and J by 0 bases, with 6 bases between. The CDR3 extends over 15 amino acids. The germline CDR1 and CDR2 sequences are SGHKS and YYEKEE (reference sequence). Here the CDR3 DNA reads TGTGCCAGCAGCTTGGCCCCGGCAACTAATGAAAAACTGTTTTTT. It codes for CASSLAPATNEKLFF. Filled out from reference TRBV5-5 and TRBJ1-4, the complete variable domain reads DAGVTQSPTHLIKTRGQQVTLRCSPISGHKSVSWYQQVLGQGPQFIFQYYEKEERGRGNFPDRFSARQFPNYSSELNVNALLLGDSALYLCASSLAPATNEKLFFGSGTQLSVL.

The rearrangement joins TRBV27 to TRBJ1-1; 9 positions agree with TRBD1. The CDR3 loop spans 16 amino acids. V lost 2 bases, J lost 4 bases, and 8 bases stayed unmatched. Per the germline V gene, CDR1 is MNHEY and CDR2 is SMNVEV (reference sequence). Here the CDR3 reads CASSLLPGQGGTEAFF. In DNA, the CDR3 is TGTGCCAGCAGTTTACTCCCGGGACAGGGTGGCACTGAAGCTTTCTTT.

The rearrangement links TRBV7-9 to TRBJ1-2; D not resolved. CDR1 SEHNR and CDR2 FQNEAQ come from the germline V gene (reference sequence). The CDR3 is made up of 14 amino acids. Between the trimmed V and J ends, which lost 1 base and 2 bases, there was a span of 8 bases. The chain's CDR3 is CASSLESVNYGYTF. CDR3 nucleotide sequence: TGTGCCAGCAGCTTAGAATCGGTAAACTATGGCTACACCTTC.

This clone was observed a single time. The chain uses TRBV5-1 and TRBJ2-2, with TRBD1 matching over 11 bases. CDR1 and CDR2 from the germline V gene are SGHRS and YFSETQ. The length of the CDR3 is 15 residues. Trimming cost V 6 bases and J 5 bases; bases outside gene matches: 6. In DNA form, the CDR3 reads TGCGCCAGCACCTCGGACAGGGGGCGTACCGGGGAGCTGTTTTTT. Amino acids: CASTSDRGRTGELFF.

V gene TRBV5-6 combines with J gene TRBJ2-5; 7 bases agree with TRBD1. CDR1 SGHDT and CDR2 YYEEEE come from the germline V gene. V lost 0 bases, J lost 5 bases, and 7 bases stayed unmatched. CDR3 length equals 15 residues. The CDR3 loop is CASSLEGTRGETQYF. Here the CDR3 DNA reads TGTGCCAGCAGCTTGGAGGGGACCAGGGGGGAGACCCAGTACTTC. The full variable domain, its missing parts supplied by reference TRBV5-6 and TRBJ2-5, is DAGVTQSPTHLIKTRGQQVTLRCSPKSGHDTVSWYQQALGQGPQFIFQYYEEEERQRGNFPDRFSGHQFPNYSSELNVNALLLGDSALYLCASSLEGTRGETQYFGPGTRLLVL.

The table lists this clone with a count of one. The gene calls are TRBV29-1 and TRBJ2-7; 9 bases agree with TRBD1. The trim removed 7 bases at V and 0 bases at J, leaving 7 bases unmatched. CDR3 length: 14 amino acids. Germline-derived CDR1 and CDR2 are SQVTM and ANQGSEA. The CDR3 DNA reads as TGCAGCGCCGAGGACAGGGGTAGCTCCTACGAGCAGTACTTC. Its translation: CSAEDRGSSYEQYF.

This clone was recorded once. The V and J genes are TRBV5-1 and TRBJ2-5; 9 bases are shared with TRBD1. The germline V gene encodes CDR1 SGHRS and CDR2 YFSETQ. V lost 4 bases, J lost 1 base, and 8 bases stayed unmatched. CDR3 length equals 16 residues. This CDR3 reads CASSTAGTGFQETQYF. For the CDR3, the DNA is TGCGCCAGCAGCACCGCCGGGACAGGGTTCCAAGAGACCCAGTACTTC.

The chain recombines TRBV14 with TRBJ1-4; D not certain. The CDR3 runs 15 residues. Germline values: CDR1 SGHDN, CDR2 FVKESK. V lost 2 bases, J lost 0 bases, and 7 bases lay in between. The CDR3 loop is CASSQSRATNEKLFF. The DNA for the CDR3 is TGTGCCAGCAGCCAATCACGCGCAACTAATGAAAAACTGTTTTTT.

The chain joins TRBV6-5 to TRBJ2-1, with TRBD2 as a possible D gene (6 bases). Germline V gene data show CDR1 as MNHEY and CDR2 as SVGAGI. V was shortened by 6 bases and J by 7 bases, with 19 bases between the two germline ends. CDR3 length: 15 residues. Here the CDR3 reads CASRARDFLLNEQFF. The DNA for the CDR3 is TGTGCCAGCAGAGCCCGGGACTTTCTCCTTAATGAGCAGTTCTTC.

J is TRBJ2-2 and V is TRBV28; a weak D match, TRBD1 (6 bases). Trimming pared 7 bases from V and 3 bases from J, leaving 18 bases between. Germline values: CDR1 MDHEN, CDR2 SYDVKM. The CDR3 loop spans 16 amino acids. CDR3 loop: CASKGGSEIHTGELFF. The DNA for the CDR3 is TGTGCCAGCAAAGGGGGTTCTGAGATCCACACCGGGGAGCTGTTTTTT.

The rearrangement uses TRBV9 and TRBJ2-7; 7 bases map to TRBD1. CDR3 length equals 16 residues. V lost 0 bases to trimming and J lost 5 bases; unmatched junction nucleotides: 11. CDR1 is SGDLS, CDR2 YYNGEE, per germline. The DNA of the CDR3 is TGTGCCAGCAGCGTAGGGAAAGGCAACAGGGGCGACGAGCAGTACTTC. Its translation: CASSVGKGNRGDEQYF.

The chain joins TRBV5-1 to TRBJ1-1; D gene ambiguous. Germline assignment: CDR1 SGHRS and CDR2 YFSETQ. V lost 5 bases and J 1 base, leaving 9 bases between the germline ends. The CDR3 has 13 residues. In DNA form, the CDR3 reads TGCGCCAGCAGGGAGAACGCGAACACTGAAGCTTTCTTT. It codes for CASRENANTEAFF.

V usage is TRBV6-2 or TRBV6-3 and J usage is TRBJ1-5; 7 bases are a match to TRBD1. The junction had 7 bases not matched to a gene; V was cut back by 6 bases and J by 5 bases. The CDR3 is made up of 14 amino acids. Germline lookup yields CDR1 MNHEY and CDR2 SVGEGT. CDR3 nucleotide sequence: TGTGCCAGCAGCCCTGACAGGGTCCATCAGCCCCAGCATTTT. This codes for CASSPDRVHQPQHF.

This chain uses TRBV3-1 (or the pseudogene TRBV3-2) with TRBJ2-7; 11 bases map to TRBD1. The CDR3 loop spans 14 amino acids. V lost 4 bases and J lost 5; bases outside the gene matches: 4. CDR1 and CDR2 from the germline V gene are LGHDT and YNNKEL (reference sequence). In DNA form, the CDR3 reads TGTGCCAGCAGCCCCTGGACAGGGGGCGACGAGCAGTACTTC. It specifies CASSPWTGGDEQYF.

V and J are TRBV12-3 or TRBV12-4 and TRBJ1-1, with D uncertain. The ends were cut back, 5 bases at V and 3 bases at J, with 7 bases in the middle. The CDR3 contains 12 residues. CDR3 sequence: CASSPSDTEAFF. As DNA, the CDR3 is TGTGCCAGCAGTCCATCGGACACTGAAGCTTTCTTT.